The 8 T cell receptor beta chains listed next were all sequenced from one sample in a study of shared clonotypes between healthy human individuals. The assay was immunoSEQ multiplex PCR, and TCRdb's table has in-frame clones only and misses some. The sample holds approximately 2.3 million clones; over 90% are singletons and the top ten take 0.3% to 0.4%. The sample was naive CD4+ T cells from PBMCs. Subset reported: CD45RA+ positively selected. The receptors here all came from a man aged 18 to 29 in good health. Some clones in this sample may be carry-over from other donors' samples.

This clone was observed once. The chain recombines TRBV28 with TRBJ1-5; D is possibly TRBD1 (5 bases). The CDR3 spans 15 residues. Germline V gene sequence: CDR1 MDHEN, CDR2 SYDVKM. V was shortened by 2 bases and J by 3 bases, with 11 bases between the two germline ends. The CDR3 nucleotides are TGTGCCAGCAGTTTAAAGGGGCGCGTCAATCAGCCCCAGCATTTT. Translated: CASSLKGRVNQPQHF. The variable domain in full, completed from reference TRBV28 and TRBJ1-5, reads DVKVTQSSRYLVKRTGEKVFLECVQDMDHENMFWYRQDPGLGLRLIYFSYDVKMKEKGDIPEGYSVSREKKERFSLILESASTNQTSMYLCASSLKGRVNQPQHFGDGTRLSIL.

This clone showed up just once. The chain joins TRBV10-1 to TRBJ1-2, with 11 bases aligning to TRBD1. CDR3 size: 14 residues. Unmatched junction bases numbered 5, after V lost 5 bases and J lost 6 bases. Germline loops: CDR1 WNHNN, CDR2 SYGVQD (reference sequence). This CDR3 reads CASSSDRGLDGYTF. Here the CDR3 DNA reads TGCGCCAGCAGTTCGGACAGGGGGCTGGATGGCTACACCTTC.

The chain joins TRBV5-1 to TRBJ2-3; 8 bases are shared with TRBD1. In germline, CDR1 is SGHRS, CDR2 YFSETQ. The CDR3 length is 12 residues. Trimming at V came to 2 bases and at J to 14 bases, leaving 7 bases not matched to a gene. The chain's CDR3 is CASSFSQGASYF. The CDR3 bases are TGCGCCAGCAGCTTCTCCCAGGGGGCGTCGTATTTT.

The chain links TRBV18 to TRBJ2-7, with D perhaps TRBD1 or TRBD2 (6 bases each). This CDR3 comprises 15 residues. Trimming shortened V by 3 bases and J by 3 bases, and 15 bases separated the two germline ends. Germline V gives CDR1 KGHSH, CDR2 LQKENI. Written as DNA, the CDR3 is TGTGCCAGCTCACCTCGAGGGGGGCGTATCTACGAGCAGTACTTC. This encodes CASSPRGGRIYEQYF.

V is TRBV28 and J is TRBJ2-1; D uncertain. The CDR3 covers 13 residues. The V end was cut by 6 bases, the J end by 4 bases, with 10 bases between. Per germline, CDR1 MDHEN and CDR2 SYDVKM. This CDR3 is CASRNGWYNEQFF. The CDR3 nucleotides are TGTGCCAGCAGAAACGGATGGTACAATGAGCAGTTCTTC. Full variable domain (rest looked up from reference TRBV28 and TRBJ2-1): DVKVTQSSRYLVKRTGEKVFLECVQDMDHENMFWYRQDPGLGLRLIYFSYDVKMKEKGDIPEGYSVSREKKERFSLILESASTNQTSMYLCASRNGWYNEQFFGPGTRLTVL.

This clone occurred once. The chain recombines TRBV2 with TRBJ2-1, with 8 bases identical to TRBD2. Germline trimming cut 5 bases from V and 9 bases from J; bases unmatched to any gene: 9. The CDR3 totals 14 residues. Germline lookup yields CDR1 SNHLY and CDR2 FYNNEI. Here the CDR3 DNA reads TGTGCCAGCAGTCCGGGACTAGGATTCGGTGAGCAGTTCTTC. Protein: CASSPGLGFGEQFF. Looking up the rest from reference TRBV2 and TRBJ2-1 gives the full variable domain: EPEVTQTPSHQVTQMGQEVILRCVPISNHLYFYWYRQILGQKVEFLVSFYNNEISEKSEIFDDQFSVERPDGSNFTLKIRSTKLEDSAMYFCASSPGLGFGEQFFGPGTRLTVL.

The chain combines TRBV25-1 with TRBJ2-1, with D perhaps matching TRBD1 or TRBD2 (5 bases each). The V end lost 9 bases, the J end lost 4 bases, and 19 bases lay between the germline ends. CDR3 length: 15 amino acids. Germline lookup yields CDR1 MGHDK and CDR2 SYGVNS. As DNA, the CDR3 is TGTGCCAGTGGAGGCATAGGGGCGCGATACAATGAGCAGTTCTTC. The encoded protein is CASGGIGARYNEQFF.

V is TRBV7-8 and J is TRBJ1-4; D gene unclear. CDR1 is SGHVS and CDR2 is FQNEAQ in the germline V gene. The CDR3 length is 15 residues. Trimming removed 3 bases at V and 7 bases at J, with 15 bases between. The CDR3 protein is CASSLLGGGSEKLFF. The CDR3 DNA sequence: TGTGCCAGCAGCTTGCTTGGAGGAGGAAGTGAAAAACTGTTTTTT.